The clone carrying this T cell receptor (beta chain) was seen ten or more times. Amplified TCR beta CDR3 regions derived from RNA transcripts. When the TCR CDR3 underwent first-round RT-PCR, the HTBI primer set was used. MiXCR, applied by TCRdb to the multiplex PCR reads, yields one record per CDR3 protein. This sample has about 840,000 distinct CDR3 sequences, with around 39% found just once. The data were obtained in a study of T cells in Graves' hyperthyroidism and ophthalmopathy. Graves' hyperthyroidism was deemed stable given no ophthalmopathy progression within 18 months. The PBMCs were taken from over 9.5 ml of fresh peripheral blood. The CDR3 extends over 13 amino acids. V lost 7 bases and J lost 3, with 13 bases in between. Germline assignment: CDR1 SGHDT and CDR2 YYEEEE.

This chain connects TRBV5-6 to TRBJ1-1, with no clear D. Material for sequencing was blood. This TCR derives from a man aged 18 to 29 with Graves' hyperthyroidism. CDR3 sequence: CASYRREHTEAFF. As DNA, the CDR3 is TGTGCCAGCTATCGCCGGGAGCACACTGAAGCTTTCTTT.